This T cell receptor beta chain was recorded in a study of cytomegalovirus exposure and HLA in healthy donors. Overall study results and limits: A list of around 150 TCR beta chains associated with cytomegalovirus was given. According to reports, the classifier identified cytomegalovirus status with high specificity and sensitivity.

As for this clone: Its matching antigen is unknown.

Primers included in the PCR were 60 Vbeta and 13 Jbeta primers. Generated by immunoSEQ multiplex PCR, the TCRdb table keeps only in-frame clones and is missing some. This sample has more than 150,000 clones, with around 75% found just once. Trimming removed 3 bases from V and 3 bases from J, with 9 bases in between. Germline V gene sequence: CDR1 SGHVS, CDR2 FNYEAQ. CDR3 length equals 13 residues. Sequencing used PBMCs. V and J are TRBV7-6 and TRBJ2-7; weak D call: TRBD1 (6 bases). The receptor was derived from a middle-aged man in good health and CMV-seropositive. CDR3 DNA: TGTGCCAGCAGCTTCGGACAGCTCTACGAGCAGTACTTC. This gives the protein CASSFGQLYEQYF.